This T cell receptor beta chain is from a study of OX40 agonist ivuxolimab in advanced cancers. The germline gives CDR1 SGHDT, CDR2 YYEEEE. This CDR3 contains 12 residues. The ends were cut back, 2 bases at V and 1 base at J, with 3 bases in the middle. TCRdb's copy holds only in-frame clones and misses some; the assay was immunoSEQ multiplex PCR. The sample holds about 63,000 clones, about 90% seen once. This clonotype originated in an adult with an advanced solid tumor such as melanoma, head and neck, liver or kidney cancer. This sequence joins TRBV5-6 and TRBJ1-1; D ambiguous. Material: CD4+ or CD8+ T cells sorted from blood, obtained in a trial of the OX40 agonist ivuxolimab. CDR3 in DNA: TGTGCCAGCAGCTTTGGGAACACTGAAGCTTTCTTT. Its protein product is CASSFGNTEAFF.